These T cell receptor beta chains were read from a single sample in a study of regulatory T cells in long-lasting Graves disease. TCRdb recomputed calls from the multiplex PCR reads with MiXCR, one row per CDR3 protein. The table lists 350,000 to 500,000 distinct CDR3 sequences, approximately 15% of them singletons. Separately, the same data were catalogued under a study of T cells in Graves' hyperthyroidism and ophthalmopathy.

The source material was peripheral blood mononuclear cells (PBMCs), sampled at new diagnosis, from a patient treated with antithyroid drugs. The receptor source for this set is a woman between 45 and 60 years old with Graves disease. The CDR3 runs from the conserved cysteine through the conserved F or W. The order of the fields is clone size, D gene, V gene, J gene, CDR3 protein, CDR3 DNA. The D gene is left open where the match is weak. Expanded clones are given a class, and other clones once, few, many or no size at all.

clone size: few; D gene: NA; V gene: TRBV20-1; J gene: TRBJ2-5; CDR3 protein: CSASARGIKETQYF; CDR3 DNA: TGCAGTGCTAGTGCGAGGGGAATAAAAGAGACCCAGTACTTC
clone size: NA; D gene: TRBD1; V gene: TRBV7-3; J gene: TRBJ2-3; CDR3 protein: CASTAGGMSTQYF; CDR3 DNA: TGTGCCAGCACGGCAGGGGGCATGAGTACGCAGTATTTT
clone size: few; D gene: TRBD1; V gene: TRBV25-1; J gene: TRBJ1-2; CDR3 protein: CASSESTPRGLLGYTF; CDR3 DNA: TGTGCCAGCAGTGAATCAACCCCCAGGGGGCTTTTGGGCTACACCTTC
clone size: many; D gene: NA; V gene: TRBV12-5; J gene: TRBJ2-2; CDR3 protein: CASGFLVRGPNTGELFF; CDR3 DNA: TGTGCTAGTGGTTTTCTCGTTCGAGGGCCAAACACCGGGGAGCTGTTTTTT
clone size: many; D gene: NA; V gene: TRBV11-2; J gene: TRBJ2-4; CDR3 protein: CASSTERLLGNIQYF; CDR3 DNA: TGTGCCAGCAGCACTGAGCGGCTCCTGGGGAACATTCAGTACTTC
clone size: NA; D gene: TRBD1; V gene: TRBV12-3/TRBV12-4; J gene: TRBJ2-2; CDR3 protein: CASSPRDRSMGELFF; CDR3 DNA: TGTGCCAGCAGTCCCCGGGACAGAAGTATGGGGGAGCTGTTTTTT
clone size: many; D gene: NA; V gene: TRBV28; J gene: TRBJ2-5; CDR3 protein: CASSLLRGWQETQYF; CDR3 DNA: TGTGCCAGCAGTTTACTCCGGGGGTGGCAAGAGACCCAGTACTTC
clone size: NA; D gene: NA; V gene: TRBV9; J gene: TRBJ2-6; CDR3 protein: CASSPHPGTFGSGANVLTF; CDR3 DNA: TGTGCCAGCAGCCCCCACCCCGGGACATTTGGCTCTGGGGCCAACGTCCTGACTTTC
clone size: many; D gene: NA; V gene: TRBV6-5; J gene: TRBJ2-7; CDR3 protein: CASSYPSASPEQYF; CDR3 DNA: TGTGCCAGCAGTTACCCCTCCGCTAGCCCCGAGCAGTACTTC
clone size: few; D gene: NA; V gene: TRBV29-1; J gene: TRBJ2-7; CDR3 protein: CSVGRSGGNEQYF; CDR3 DNA: TGCAGCGTTGGGCGAAGCGGCGGGAACGAGCAGTACTTC
clone size: many; D gene: TRBD2; V gene: TRBV7-9; J gene: TRBJ2-7; CDR3 protein: CASSLPTSGTYEQYF; CDR3 DNA: TGTGCCAGCAGTTTACCCACTAGCGGGACCTACGAGCAGTACTTC
clone size: NA; D gene: NA; V gene: TRBV5-1; J gene: TRBJ1-6; CDR3 protein: CASRQDLNSPLHF; CDR3 DNA: TGCGCCAGCAGACAGGACCTTAATTCACCCCTCCACTTT
clone size: many; D gene: NA; V gene: TRBV28; J gene: TRBJ1-1; CDR3 protein: CASRQVMNTEAFF; CDR3 DNA: TGTGCCAGCAGACAGGTCATGAACACTGAAGCTTTCTTT
clone size: NA; D gene: TRBD2; V gene: TRBV3-1; J gene: TRBJ2-1; CDR3 protein: CASSRRGFRGRLAGGDEQFF; CDR3 DNA: TGTGCCAGCAGCCGCAGAGGGTTCAGGGGACGACTAGCGGGAGGTGATGAGCAGTTCTTC
clone size: few; D gene: TRBD2; V gene: TRBV5-5; J gene: TRBJ2-2; CDR3 protein: CASSLAVAGVTGELFF; CDR3 DNA: TGTGCCAGCAGCTTGGCGGTAGCGGGTGTAACCGGGGAGCTGTTTTTT
clone size: few; D gene: NA; V gene: TRBV7-9; J gene: TRBJ2-1; CDR3 protein: CASSFAGGNEQFF; CDR3 DNA: TGTGCCAGCAGCTTTGCTGGTGGCAATGAGCAGTTCTTC
clone size: NA; D gene: TRBD2; V gene: TRBV3-1; J gene: TRBJ2-3; CDR3 protein: CASSQDTSGTYAQYF; CDR3 DNA: TGTGCCAGCAGCCAAGATACTAGCGGGACTTACGCGCAGTATTTT
clone size: many; D gene: NA; V gene: TRBV10-3; J gene: TRBJ1-5; CDR3 protein: CAIRNNDGSNQPQHF; CDR3 DNA: TGTGCCATCAGGAATAACGACGGTAGCAATCAGCCCCAGCATTTT
clone size: NA; D gene: TRBD1; V gene: TRBV19; J gene: TRBJ1-2; CDR3 protein: CASSIQGDILYGYTF; CDR3 DNA: TGTGCCAGTAGTATTCAGGGGGACATCCTATATGGCTACACCTTC
clone size: few; D gene: NA; V gene: TRBV20-1; J gene: TRBJ2-3; CDR3 protein: CSARQLSTDTQYF; CDR3 DNA: TGCAGTGCCCGCCAGTTAAGCACAGATACGCAGTATTTT